Listed below are T cell receptor beta chains from one sample, sequenced in a study of blood T cell repertoires in COVID-19. Clones were sequenced by immunoSEQ multiplex PCR, and TCRdb holds only the in-frame ones, with some missing. The sample records hundreds of thousands of clones, about nine tenths being singletons. Specimen: PBMCs or T cells enriched from blood (not recorded which). The receptors stem from a man aged 30-40 years who had recovered from COVID-19. CDR3s include the opening cysteine and the closing phenylalanine or tryptophan. The D gene is left open where the match is weak. Rows give clone size only sometimes, using once, few, many, or a class for an expanded clone.

size	J	V	length	D	CDR3	DNA
once	TRBJ2-2	TRBV3-1/TRBV3-2	14	TRBD1	CASGRQGSTGELFF	TGTGCCAGCGGGAGACAGGGGTCCACCGGGGAGCTGTTTTTT
-	TRBJ2-7	TRBV5-1	11	-	CASSFTYEQYF	TGCGCCAGCAGCTTTACCTACGAGCAGTACTTC
-	TRBJ1-3	TRBV29-1	12	TRBD1	CSYRDRGNTIYF	TGCAGCTACCGGGACAGGGGAAACACCATATATTTT
once	TRBJ1-1	TRBV6-5	11	-	CASGEVGEAFF	TGTGCCAGTGGAGAAGTTGGTGAAGCTTTCTTT
-	TRBJ2-5	TRBV11-3	14	TRBD1	CASSLGQGAETQYF	TGTGCCAGCAGCTTAGGACAGGGGGCAGAGACCCAGTACTTC
-	TRBJ1-2	TRBV4-1	17	TRBD1	CASSQDDMGQGVFGYTF	TGCGCCAGCAGCCAAGATGACATGGGACAGGGGGTCTTTGGCTACACCTTC
-	TRBJ1-4	TRBV4-2	17	-	CASSQGTDFATNEKLFF	TGTGCCAGCAGCCAAGGGACGGACTTTGCAACTAATGAAAAACTGTTTTTT
-	TRBJ2-1	TRBV11-2	19	TRBD2	CASSWATGTSGSGLDEQFF	TGTGCCAGCAGCTGGGCGACCGGGACTAGCGGGAGCGGGCTCGATGAGCAGTTCTTC
-	TRBJ1-2	TRBV19	15	TRBD1	CASSIGAQGAYGYTF	TGTGCCAGTAGTATTGGTGCACAGGGGGCGTATGGCTACACCTTC
-	TRBJ2-3	TRBV11-2	16	TRBD2	CASARPGTSGTDTQYF	TGTGCCAGCGCCCGTCCGGGGACTAGCGGAACAGATACGCAGTATTTT
-	TRBJ2-5	TRBV30	15	TRBD1	CAWTQGVSSQETQYF	TGTGCCTGGACCCAGGGGGTTAGTTCCCAAGAGACCCAGTACTTC
-	TRBJ2-5	TRBV4-1	18	-	CASSQGNNRVGYQETQYF	TGCGCCAGCAGCCAAGGGAACAACAGGGTTGGGTACCAAGAGACCCAGTACTTC
-	TRBJ2-7	TRBV10-3	16	TRBD1	CAISEFGQVRPYEQYF	TGTGCCATCAGTGAGTTCGGACAGGTACGACCCTACGAGCAGTACTTC
-	TRBJ1-2	TRBV4-2	15	-	CASSQDQGSPYGYTF	TGTGCCAGCAGCCAAGATCAGGGCTCCCCATATGGCTACACCTTC
-	TRBJ1-4	TRBV30	15	-	CAWSLGGDGNEKLFF	TGTGCCTGGAGCCTAGGGGGAGACGGCAATGAAAAACTGTTTTTT
few	TRBJ1-6	TRBV6-1	16	-	CASSELEGGSNSPLHF	TGTGCCAGCAGTGAGTTGGAAGGGGGTAGTAATTCACCCCTCCACTTT
few	TRBJ1-6	TRBV20-1	13	TRBD1	CSASGQGDSPLHF	TGCAGTGCTAGTGGACAGGGGGATTCACCCCTCCACTTT
-	TRBJ1-1	TRBV7-9	14	TRBD1	CASSSGQGSTEAFF	TGTGCCAGCAGCTCTGGACAGGGCTCCACTGAAGCTTTCTTT
-	TRBJ1-6	TRBV12-3/TRBV12-4	13	TRBD1	CASRGTGVSPLHF	TGTGCCAGCAGGGGGACAGGGGTTTCACCCCTCCACTTT
-	TRBJ2-1	TRBV4-1	16	TRBD1	CASSQEQGAWRNEQFF	TGCGCCAGCAGCCAAGAACAGGGGGCTTGGAGGAATGAGCAGTTCTTC